One sample yielded the 25 T cell receptor beta chains listed below, sequenced in a study of early T cells in non-severe SARS-CoV-2 infection (dated by TCRdb to the early 2020s). The protocol used for the library was 5' RACE. The data were produced on a NextSeq 500. In TCRdb, the public reads were trimmed at Q25 with fastp and aligned with MiXCR, with productive beta chains retained. Each entry merges the rows of one CDR3 protein and shows their most common DNA and genes. The sample includes about 60,000 distinct CDR3 sequences, with roughly 5.3% observed a single time. The ten biggest clones cover about 7% of the sample. The specimen sequenced was whole blood. These receptors all stem from an adult who was a healthcare worker with PCR-confirmed SARS-CoV-2 infection or an uninfected control (not recorded which).

V usage is TRBV12-3 or TRBV12-4 and J usage is TRBJ1-5, with 10 bases lining up with TRBD1. Trimming took 5 bases from V and 7 from J; bases not matched to a gene: 5. CDR3 length: 14 amino acids. This chain's CDR3 is CASSRQGARQPQHF. In DNA form, the CDR3 reads TGTGCCAGCAGTCGACAGGGGGCCCGGCAGCCCCAGCATTTT.

Ten or more counts support this clonotype. V gene TRBV7-6 combines with J gene TRBJ2-2; the D gene is possibly TRBD2 (5 bases). This CDR3 contains 14 residues. Trimming pared 7 bases from V and 5 bases from J, leaving 14 bases between. In germline, CDR1 is SGHVS, CDR2 FNYEAQ. The CDR3 sequence: CASKPGTLTGELFF. The CDR3 nucleotides read TGTGCCAGCAAACCGGGAACGTTAACCGGGGAGCTGTTTTTT.

This clonotype occurred many times. The rearrangement joins TRBV20-1 to TRBJ2-1, with 8 bases identical to TRBD2. Germline CDR1 reads DFQATT; CDR2 reads SNEGSKA (reference sequence). With 0 bases clipped from V and 8 bases from J, the junction kept 6 bases outside the gene matches. CDR3 length: 14 residues. CDR3 bases: TGCAGTGCTAGAGATCCCGGGAGGGGCGATGAGCAGTTCTTC. Translating gives CSARDPGRGDEQFF.

The chain is built from TRBV5-1 and TRBJ2-1, with 9 bases aligning to TRBD2. Germline CDR1 SGHRS, CDR2 YFSETQ. V lost 3 bases, J lost 7 bases, and 5 bases stayed unmatched. This CDR3 comprises 14 residues. The CDR3 region is CASSSGLAGNEQFF. The DNA for the CDR3 is TGCGCCAGCAGCTCGGGACTAGCCGGTAATGAGCAGTTCTTC.

This clonotype was counted at least ten times. One end of the junction is discordant with germline, which a read error may explain. The chain uses TRBV5-4 and TRBJ2-3; D unclear. CDR1 and CDR2 (germline): SGHNT, YYREEE (reference sequence). CDR3 length: 12 amino acids. In nucleotides, the CDR3 is TGTGCCGGCAGCCCTACTCCAGATACGCAGTATTTT. Residues: CAGSPTPDTQYF.

This clonotype showed up many times. J is TRBJ1-5 and V is TRBV6-6; TRBD1 matches 11 bases. With V trimmed by 6 bases and J by 6 bases, 4 bases remained unmatched. CDR3 length: 14 amino acids. Germline V gene data show CDR1 as MNHNY and CDR2 as SVGAGI (reference sequence). For the CDR3, the DNA is TGTGCCAGCAGCGGGACAGGGGGATTTCAGCCCCAGCATTTT. Translation gives CASSGTGGFQPQHF.

This clonotype has ten or more counts. The V call is TRBV6-9, the J call TRBJ2-5; TRBD2 matches 11 bases. Germline V gives CDR1 MNHGY, CDR2 SVAAGI. This CDR3 is 17 amino acids long. V was pared by 5 bases and J by 1 base, with 9 bases of the junction left unmatched. CDR3: CASSLPASGRFQETQYF. DNA of the CDR3: TGTGCCAGCAGTCTCCCCGCTAGCGGGAGGTTCCAAGAGACCCAGTACTTC.

V usage is TRBV6-2 or TRBV6-3 and J usage is TRBJ2-2; D possibly corresponds to TRBD1 (6 bases). CDR1 is MNHEY, CDR2 SVGEGT, per germline. The V and J ends lost 5 bases and 1 base respectively, with 11 bases between them. The CDR3 extends over 15 amino acids. DNA for the CDR3: TGTGCCAGCAGTGACCGGACAGAGAACACCGGGGAGCTGTTTTTT. It yields the protein CASSDRTENTGELFF.

V gene TRBV4-2 combines with J gene TRBJ2-5, with TRBD2 matching 12 bases. V gave up 3 bases and J gave up 3 bases; unmatched junction bases: 11. The CDR3 consists of 18 residues. Germline values: CDR1 LGHNA, CDR2 YNFKEQ. The chain's CDR3 is CASSQGRLAGVIEETQYF. Here the CDR3 DNA reads TGTGCCAGCAGCCAGGGGAGACTAGCGGGGGTGATTGAAGAGACCCAGTACTTC.

There are many counts of this clonotype. V gene TRBV7-8 combines with J gene TRBJ2-3; D is unclear. The germline V gene encodes CDR1 SGHVS and CDR2 FQNEAQ. There are 15 residues in the CDR3. Trimming cost V 7 bases and J 0 bases, with 14 bases left between them. CDR3 DNA sequence: TGTGCCAGCAAAACGGCCGGTACTAGCACAGATACGCAGTATTTT. Protein product: CASKTAGTSTDTQYF.

This clonotype was found a few times. This chain links TRBV6-1 with TRBJ1-2; D is uncertain. CDR3 length: 14 residues. With 2 bases removed from V and 8 bases from J, the gap between germline ends came to 15 bases. Germline V gene sequence: CDR1 MNHNS, CDR2 SASEGT. This CDR3 is CASSETRTRVGYTF. In nucleotides, the CDR3 is TGTGCCAGCAGTGAAACCCGGACGAGGGTCGGCTACACCTTC.

Ten or more counts support this clonotype. The V and J genes are TRBV6-1 and TRBJ2-2; D might be TRBD2 (7 bases). The CDR3 has 15 residues. V lost 6 bases to trimming and J lost 1 base, with 12 bases between them. Germline CDR1 is MNHNS and CDR2 is SASEGT. CDR3 sequence: CASRLGGRNTGELFF. The CDR3 region has the DNA TGTGCCAGCAGATTGGGGGGGCGGAACACCGGGGAGCTGTTTTTT.

In its sample, this clonotype was seen a few times. The chain is built from TRBV20-1 and TRBJ2-2; 8 positions agree with TRBD2. Trimming cost V 0 bases and J 4 bases; bases outside gene matches: 7. From germline, CDR1 is DFQATT and CDR2 SNEGSKA (reference sequence). This CDR3 contains 16 residues. CDR3 sequence (DNA): TGCAGTGCTAGAGATCCAACTAGCGGACCCACCGGGGAGCTGTTTTTT. Translated: CSARDPTSGPTGELFF.

At least ten counts were recorded for this clonotype. V and J are TRBV24-1 and TRBJ2-5, with 8 nucleotides matching TRBD2. J lost 3 bases, V lost 7 bases, and 3 bases had no gene match. This CDR3 region has 13 residues. Germline assignment: CDR1 KGHDR and CDR2 SFDVKD. Here the CDR3 DNA reads TGTGCCACCAGCCTAGCGGGCGAAGAGACCCAGTACTTC. Translation: CATSLAGEETQYF.

This clonotype occurred many times. This rearrangement joins TRBV11-3 to TRBJ1-1; D perhaps matches TRBD1 (6 bases). CDR3 length: 17 residues. Trimming pared 1 base from V and 1 base from J, leaving 16 bases between. In germline, CDR1 is SGHNT, CDR2 YENEEA. The CDR3 DNA reads TGTGCCAGCAGCTTAGGTCGGGTTGACAGGAGGAACACTGAAGCTTTCTTT. Protein product: CASSLGRVDRRNTEAFF.

This clonotype was observed a few times. The rearrangement joins TRBV30 to TRBJ2-3; weak D call: TRBD2 (6 bases). Trimming removed 2 bases from V and 6 bases from J, with 12 bases in between. The CDR3 contains 13 residues. Germline V gene sequence: CDR1 GTSNPN, CDR2 SVGIG (reference sequence). CDR3: CAWSRSGVDTQYF. As DNA, the CDR3 is TGTGCCTGGAGTCGATCGGGGGTGGATACGCAGTATTTT.

This clonotype has only a few counts. V gene TRBV18 combines with J gene TRBJ2-6; D may be TRBD1 (6 bases). Germline lookup yields CDR1 KGHSH and CDR2 LQKENI. With 8 bases removed from V and 1 base from J, the gap between germline ends came to 21 bases. This CDR3 comprises 18 residues. CDR3 sequence: CASVSSPLGGSGANVLTF. The CDR3 DNA reads TGTGCCAGCGTATCGAGCCCCTTAGGGGGTTCTGGGGCCAACGTCCTGACTTTC.

This clonotype was observed many times. The genes are TRBV18 and TRBJ1-2; TRBD1 might be the D (5 bases). Trimming stripped 3 bases from V and 5 bases from J, with 13 bases between. This CDR3 is 14 amino acids long. Germline-derived CDR1 and CDR2 are KGHSH and LQKENI. CDR3 coding DNA: TGTGCCAGCTCACCCCCGACAGAAAGTTATGGCTACACCTTC. Translated, it gives CASSPPTESYGYTF. Based on the CDR3 plus reference TRBV18 and TRBJ1-2, the full variable domain is NAGVMQNPRHLVRRRGQEARLRCSPMKGHSHVYWYRQLPEEGLKFMVYLQKENIIDESGMPKERFSAEFPKEGPSILRIQQVVRGDSAAYFCASSPPTESYGYTFGSGTRLTVV.

On this clonotype itself: One base away lies a much larger clone, so this may be a sequencing read error. This sequence joins TRBV5-4 and TRBJ2-7, with TRBD1 matching over 7 bases. The V gene's germline CDR1 is SGHNT and CDR2 YYREEE (reference sequence). This CDR3 region has 15 residues. Here the CDR3 DNA reads TGTGTCAGCAGCGAACCCCCGGGACAGAGCTACGAGCAGTACTTC. Encoded protein: CVSSEPPGQSYEQYF.

This clonotype was recorded at least ten times. The V call is TRBV5-1, the J call TRBJ1-2; TRBD1 matches 7 bases. This CDR3 spans 13 amino acids. Germline-derived CDR1 and CDR2 are SGHRS and YFSETQ. V shed 3 bases and J 6 bases; nucleotides not matched to a gene: 5. The CDR3 spells CASSWTGQDGYTF. In DNA, the CDR3 is TGCGCCAGCAGCTGGACAGGTCAAGATGGCTACACCTTC.

The chain has TRBV20-1 and TRBJ2-7; 10 bases are a match to TRBD2. CDR1 and CDR2 from the germline V gene are DFQATT and SNEGSKA (reference sequence). V was clipped by 8 bases and J by 7 bases; unmatched bases: 5. The CDR3 runs 11 residues. The CDR3 DNA reads as TGCAGTTCAAGGACTAGCGGAGAGCAGTACTTC. Amino acids: CSSRTSGEQYF.

This clonotype has ten or more counts. V usage is TRBV12-5 and J usage is TRBJ2-5; D call uncertain. The CDR3 length is 12 residues. Germline lookup yields CDR1 LGHNT and CDR2 FRNRAP. The germline V and J ends were trimmed by 0 bases and 6 bases, with 5 bases remaining between them. CDR3 sequence: CASGLVGQTQYF. DNA for the CDR3: TGTGCTAGTGGTTTGGTTGGTCAGACCCAGTACTTC.

This clonotype was counted many times. In DNA, the CDR3 is TGTGCCAGCAGCTCTCCGGGACACAACACCGGGGAGCTGTTTTTT. Its protein product is CASSSPGHNTGELFF. The rearrangement links TRBV11-2 to TRBJ2-2, with a weak D call TRBD1 (6 bases). The CDR3 covers 15 residues. V dropped 4 bases and J dropped 2 bases, with 11 bases sitting between them. Germline loops: CDR1 SGHAT, CDR2 FQNNGV.

This chain connects TRBV7-2 to TRBJ1-2, with D possibly matching TRBD1 (5 bases). The V gene lost 2 bases and the J gene lost 4 bases, with 17 bases spanning the gap. CDR3 length: 16 amino acids. Per the germline V gene, CDR1 is SGHTA and CDR2 is FQGNSA. The CDR3 DNA reads TGTGCCAGCAGCTTACCTCGTGCAGGGCTGATCTATGGCTACACCTTC. Translated: CASSLPRAGLIYGYTF.

This clonotype was found a few times. For the CDR3, the DNA is TGTGCCAGCAGTGACGGGACTAGCGGCTCTGGGGCCAACGTCCTGACTTTC. Its translation: CASSDGTSGSGANVLTF. The chain uses TRBV6-4 and TRBJ2-6; 11 bases map to TRBD2. Germline V lookup: CDR1 MRHNA, CDR2 SNTAGT. V dropped 2 bases and J dropped 0; count of bases not matched to a gene: 0. CDR3 size: 17 residues.